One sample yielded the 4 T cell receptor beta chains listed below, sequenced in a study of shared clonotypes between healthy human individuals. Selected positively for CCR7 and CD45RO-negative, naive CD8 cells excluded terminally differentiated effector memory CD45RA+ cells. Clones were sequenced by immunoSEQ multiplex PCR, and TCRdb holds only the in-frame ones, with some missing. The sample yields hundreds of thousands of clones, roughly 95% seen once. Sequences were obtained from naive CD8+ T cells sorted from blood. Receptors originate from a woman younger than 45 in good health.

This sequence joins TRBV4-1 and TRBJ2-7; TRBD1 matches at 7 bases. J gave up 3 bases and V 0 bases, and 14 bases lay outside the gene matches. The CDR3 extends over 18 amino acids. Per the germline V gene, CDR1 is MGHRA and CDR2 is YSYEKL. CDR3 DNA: TGCGCCAGCAGCCAAGATTGGAATAACAGGGGCCACCTCTACGAGCAGTACTTC. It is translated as CASSQDWNNRGHLYEQYF.

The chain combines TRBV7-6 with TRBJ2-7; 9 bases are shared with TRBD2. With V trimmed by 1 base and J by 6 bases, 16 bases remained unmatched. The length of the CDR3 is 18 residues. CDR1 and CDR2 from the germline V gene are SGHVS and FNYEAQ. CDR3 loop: CASSLVKVGREGTSEQYF. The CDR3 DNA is TGTGCCAGCAGCTTAGTTAAAGTGGGGCGGGAGGGGACCTCCGAGCAGTACTTC.

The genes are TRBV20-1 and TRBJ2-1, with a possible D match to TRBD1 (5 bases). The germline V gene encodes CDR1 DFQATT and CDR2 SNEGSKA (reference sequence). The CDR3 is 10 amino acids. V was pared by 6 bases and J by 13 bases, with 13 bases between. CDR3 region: CSAIRQYQFF. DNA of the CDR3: TGCAGTGCCATTAGACAGTATCAGTTCTTC.

The chain's CDR3 is CASSPRTGMTNEQFF. CDR3 bases: TGTGCCAGCAGCCCGCGGACAGGGATGACCAATGAGCAGTTCTTC. The chain has TRBV7-9 and TRBJ2-1, with 8 bases fitting TRBD1. The J segment lost 6 bases and the V segment lost 5 bases, leaving 9 bases of the junction unmatched. The CDR3 has 15 amino acids. Per germline, CDR1 SEHNR and CDR2 FQNEAQ (reference sequence).